The 23 T cell receptor beta chains listed next were all sequenced from one sample in a study of T-cell memory formation after mild COVID-19. Each CDR3 protein is one row after TCRdb ran MiXCR on the 5' RACE reads. The table has about 560,000 distinct CDR3 sequences, about a fifth seen once. Sequenced input: PBMCs or a T cell subset sorted from them (not recorded which). Receptor source: an adult woman who had mild COVID-19 (a few samples of this study predate the infection). Cell type and time point are not known.

The genes are TRBV30 and TRBJ2-2; TRBD2 might be the D (5 bases). This CDR3 comprises 12 residues. Trimming cost V 0 bases and J 7 bases, with 6 bases left between them. Germline loops: CDR1 GTSNPN, CDR2 SVGIG (reference sequence). The CDR3 coding sequence is TGTGCCTGGAGTGTACGGGGCGGGGAGCTGTTTTTT. Translated: CAWSVRGGELFF. The variable domain in full, completed from reference TRBV30 and TRBJ2-2, reads SQTIHQWPATLVQPVGSPLSLECTVEGTSNPNLYWYRQAAGRGLQLLFYSVGIGQISSEVPQNLSASRPQDRQFILSSKKLLLSDSGFYLCAWSVRGGELFFGEGSRLTVL.

This clonotype was counted at least ten times. The CDR3 spells CASSSKPLSYEQYF. In DNA form, the CDR3 reads TGTGCCAGCAGCTCAAAACCTCTATCCTACGAGCAGTACTTC. V and J are TRBV7-8 and TRBJ2-7; D not resolved. Germline lookup yields CDR1 SGHVS and CDR2 FQNEAQ. CDR3 length equals 14 residues. V was shortened by 4 bases and J by 1 base, with 11 bases between the two germline ends.

This clonotype was seen more than once but under ten times. The chain employs TRBV7-9 and TRBJ1-1; no definite D call. V was clipped by 4 bases and J by 0 bases, with 12 bases between them. Germline CDR1 reads SEHNR; CDR2 reads FQNEAQ (reference sequence). CDR3 size: 15 residues. The CDR3 loop is CASSSRTPLNTEAFF. DNA for the CDR3: TGTGCCAGCAGCTCCAGGACCCCCTTGAACACTGAAGCTTTCTTT.

The chain recombines TRBV5-1 with TRBJ2-2, with TRBD1 matching over 9 bases. Germline V CDR1 and CDR2: SGHRS, YFSETQ. The junction had 10 bases not matched to a gene; V was cut back by 6 bases and J by 4 bases. The CDR3 totals 16 residues. The CDR3 here is CASTPAGQGFTGELFF. In DNA form, the CDR3 reads TGCGCCAGCACCCCCGCGGGACAGGGTTTCACCGGGGAGCTGTTTTTT.

Regarding this clonotype: One end of the junction does not line up with germline, which may come from a read error. The chain couples TRBV29-1 to TRBJ2-1; 8 bases agree with TRBD1. This CDR3 contains 13 residues. CDR1 is SQVTM and CDR2 is ANQGSEA in the germline V gene. CDR3 loop: CSGGQGYYSEQFF. DNA for the CDR3: TGCAGCGGCGGACAGGGATACTACAGTGAGCAGTTCTTC.

The chain has TRBV4-3 and TRBJ2-7, with 9 positions matching TRBD1. V gave up 0 bases and J gave up 2 bases; unmatched junction bases: 2. This CDR3 is built from 15 residues. Germline CDR1 LGHNA, CDR2 YSLEER. CDR3 region: CASSQDGTGPYEQYF. The CDR3 DNA follows: TGCGCCAGCAGCCAAGATGGGACAGGGCCCTACGAGCAGTACTTC.

This clonotype was counted only a few times. The chain carries TRBV7-3 and TRBJ2-1, with 9 positions matching TRBD2. Germline V lookup: CDR1 SGHTA, CDR2 FQGTGA. The V gene end was trimmed by 5 bases and the J gene end by 8 bases; junction bases not matched to a gene: 13. The CDR3 covers 16 residues. The CDR3 loop reads CASSPAGGGAGYEQFF. DNA of the CDR3: TGTGCCAGCAGCCCAGCTGGCGGGGGGGCCGGGTATGAGCAGTTCTTC.

V and J are TRBV20-1 and TRBJ2-7; the D gene is possibly TRBD2 (5 bases). This CDR3 spans 13 amino acids. V lost 3 bases and J lost 2, with 11 bases in between. From germline, CDR1 is DFQATT and CDR2 SNEGSKA (reference sequence). The DNA for the CDR3 is TGCAGTGCTAGGGGTCGGGAAACCTACGAGCAGTACTTC. It is translated as CSARGRETYEQYF.

This clonotype has a count of ten or more. The rearrangement uses TRBV7-9 and TRBJ2-3, with D tentatively TRBD1 (6 bases). Germline CDR1 SEHNR, CDR2 FQNEAQ (reference sequence). The V and J ends lost 1 base and 0 bases respectively, with 8 bases between them. The length of the CDR3 is 15 residues. CDR3 DNA sequence: TGTGCCAGCAGCTTAGGGACAGCCAGCACAGATACGCAGTATTTT. Its protein is CASSLGTASTDTQYF.

This clonotype was seen only a few times. The chain is built from TRBV6-5 and TRBJ1-1, with D maybe TRBD1 (6 bases). The CDR3 loop spans 14 amino acids. Germline V gene data show CDR1 as MNHEY and CDR2 as SVGAGI. V was clipped by 2 bases and J by 1 base, with 8 bases between them. CDR3: CASSYLTGNTEAFF. Written as DNA, the CDR3 is TGTGCCAGCAGTTACCTGACAGGGAACACTGAAGCTTTCTTT.

The V gene is TRBV7-3, the J gene TRBJ2-1; D not resolved. Between the trimmed V and J ends, which lost 2 bases and 8 bases, there was a span of 7 bases. CDR1 and CDR2 (germline): SGHTA, FQGTGA. The CDR3 is 12 residues long. The CDR3 nucleotides are TGTGCCAGCAGCTTAGGGTCAGATGAGCAGTTCTTC. Residues: CASSLGSDEQFF.

The chain carries TRBV5-6 and TRBJ2-7; 12 bases match TRBD2. CDR3 length: 15 amino acids. Germline V CDR1 and CDR2: SGHDT, YYEEEE. The trim removed 3 bases at V and 3 bases at J, leaving 4 bases unmatched. CDR3 region: CASSSLAGGYYEQYF. CDR3 DNA: TGTGCCAGCAGCTCTCTAGCGGGAGGGTACTACGAGCAGTACTTC. Full variable domain (rest looked up from reference TRBV5-6 and TRBJ2-7): DAGVTQSPTHLIKTRGQQVTLRCSPKSGHDTVSWYQQALGQGPQFIFQYYEEEERQRGNFPDRFSGHQFPNYSSELNVNALLLGDSALYLCASSSLAGGYYEQYFGPGTRLTVT.

In this sample, this clonotype turned up once. V usage is TRBV4-1 and J usage is TRBJ2-3, with TRBD2 identical over 11 bases. V was clipped by 7 bases and J by 4 bases; unmatched bases: 4. The CDR3 loop spans 14 amino acids. Germline lookup yields CDR1 MGHRA and CDR2 YSYEKL. CDR3 protein: CASNSGGGPDTQYF. CDR3 nucleotide sequence: TGCGCCAGCAATAGCGGGGGGGGCCCAGATACGCAGTATTTT.

V usage is TRBV4-1 and J usage is TRBJ2-1; TRBD2 might be the D (6 bases). This CDR3 has 14 amino acids. The V and J ends lost 3 bases and 7 bases respectively, with 13 bases between them. Germline values: CDR1 MGHRA, CDR2 YSYEKL. CDR3 sequence (DNA): TGCGCCAGCAGCCACCCCCTAGCGAGGAATGAGCAGTTCTTC. This sequence encodes CASSHPLARNEQFF.

This clonotype was picked up a small number of times. The gene calls are TRBV5-1 and TRBJ1-4; no clear D. CDR3 length: 16 residues. With 0 bases removed from V and 0 bases from J, the gap between germline ends came to 9 bases. CDR1 and CDR2 from the germline V gene are SGHRS and YFSETQ. The CDR3 spells CASSLEPQTTNEKLFF. For the CDR3, the DNA is TGCGCCAGCAGCTTGGAACCGCAGACAACTAATGAAAAACTGTTTTTT. Full variable domain (remainder filled in from reference TRBV5-1 and TRBJ1-4): KAGVTQTPRYLIKTRGQQVTLSCSPISGHRSVSWYQQTPGQGLQFLFEYFSETQRNKGNFPGRFSGRQFSNSRSEMNVSTLELGDSALYLCASSLEPQTTNEKLFFGSGTQLSVL.

V gene TRBV23-1 combines with J gene TRBJ1-2, with D unresolved. TRBV23-1 is an open reading frame, and its role is uncertain. The V end lost 10 bases, the J end lost 2 bases, and 5 bases lay between the germline ends. The CDR3 is 10 residues long. In nucleotides, the CDR3 is TGCGCCACCGACAACTATGGCTACACCTTC. Protein sequence: CATDNYGYTF.

This clonotype was counted between two and nine times. The DNA for the CDR3 is TGTGCCAGCAGACTGAACACAGCGAACACTGAAGCTTTCTTT. Amino acid sequence: CASRLNTANTEAFF. The rearrangement links TRBV12-3 or TRBV12-4 to TRBJ1-1, with D unclear. CDR3 size: 14 residues. The V gene lost 6 bases and the J gene lost 1 base, with 12 bases spanning the gap.

This chain connects TRBV25-1 to TRBJ2-2; TRBD2 aligns across 12 bases. Per germline, CDR1 MGHDK and CDR2 SYGVNS. This CDR3 is built from 19 residues. The V gene end was trimmed by 3 bases and the J gene end by 7 bases; junction bases not matched to a gene: 15. DNA for the CDR3: TGTGCCAGCAGTGAGCCCGGCCCACTAGCGGGGGGCCCGAGCGGGGAGCTGTTTTTT. It is translated as CASSEPGPLAGGPSGELFF.

The table lists this clonotype with a few counts. The rearrangement joins TRBV7-9 to TRBJ1-6, with a weak D call TRBD1 (6 bases). CDR3 length: 17 amino acids. V shed 5 bases and J shed 0 bases, with 14 bases lying between them. From germline, CDR1 is SEHNR and CDR2 FQNEAQ (reference sequence). The CDR3 coding sequence is TGTGCCAGCAGCGCCCGGACAGAGAGCTCCTATAATTCACCCCTCCACTTT. Translated, it gives CASSARTESSYNSPLHF.

This clonotype has a handful of counts. The genes are TRBV5-1 and TRBJ1-1; TRBD1 agrees at 8 bases. The CDR3 spans 12 residues. Germline V CDR1 and CDR2: SGHRS, YFSETQ. V shed 6 bases, J shed 3 bases, and the junction held 1 base outside the gene matches. DNA of the CDR3: TGCGCCAGCAAGACAGGGGACACTGAAGCTTTCTTT. It specifies CASKTGDTEAFF. The variable domain in full, with the rest retrieved from reference TRBV5-1 and TRBJ1-1, is KAGVTQTPRYLIKTRGQQVTLSCSPISGHRSVSWYQQTPGQGLQFLFEYFSETQRNKGNFPGRFSGRQFSNSRSEMNVSTLELGDSALYLCASKTGDTEAFFGQGTRLTVV.

A few counts support this clonotype. The CDR3 reads CSIGQGMNTEAFF. In DNA, the CDR3 is TGCAGCATTGGGCAGGGCATGAACACTGAAGCTTTCTTT. This rearrangement joins TRBV29-1 to TRBJ1-1, with a possible D match to TRBD1 (5 bases). The CDR3 loop spans 13 amino acids. Trimming shortened V by 8 bases and J by 0 bases, and 13 bases separated the two germline ends. The germline V gene has CDR1 SQVTM and CDR2 ANQGSEA.

This clonotype was seen a few times. The rearrangement links TRBV24-1 to TRBJ2-2; D is possibly TRBD1 (6 bases). The CDR3 is 14 amino acids. The germline CDR1 and CDR2 sequences are KGHDR and SFDVKD. The germline V and J ends were trimmed by 5 bases and 2 bases, with 8 bases remaining between them. The CDR3, as DNA: TGTGCCACCAGTGTGGGGGCCAACACCGGGGAGCTGTTTTTT. It is translated as CATSVGANTGELFF.

This clonotype was counted ten times or more. The chain links TRBV6-5 to TRBJ2-5; D perhaps matches TRBD2 (6 bases). Trimming shortened V by 5 bases and J by 5 bases, and 12 bases separated the two germline ends. Germline V CDR1 and CDR2: MNHEY, SVGAGI. This CDR3 contains 13 residues. This CDR3 is CASSLPGVETQYF. In DNA form, the CDR3 reads TGTGCCAGCAGTCTCCCGGGGGTGGAGACCCAGTACTTC.